This T cell receptor (beta chain) was retrieved from a study of cytomegalovirus exposure and HLA in healthy donors. Study outcomes and limitations: A later analysis reported that several of the most significant clusters appeared to be linked to common viral pathogens, among them Epstein-Barr virus.

In the case of this clone: Its antigen is unidentified.

The PCR employed 60 Vbeta primers together with 13 Jbeta primers. The table came from immunoSEQ multiplex PCR; TCRdb's copy has only in-frame clones and leaves some out. Of under 200,000 clones in the sample, 79% are singletons; the top ten hold 2.3%. The trim removed 6 bases at V and 6 bases at J, leaving 12 bases unmatched. Germline loops: CDR1 MDHEN, CDR2 SYDVKM. This CDR3 contains 16 residues. The genes are TRBV28 and TRBJ2-1, with 9 positions matching TRBD1. This TCR was sampled from a woman aged 45-59 years in good health and CMV-seronegative. The sample comprised PBMCs. CDR3 sequence (DNA): TGTGCCAGCAGACCCTGGGGACAGGGCTTAGGCAATGAGCAGTTCTTC. Amino acid sequence: CASRPWGQGLGNEQFF.